Listed here is a single TCR beta chain. Assay: immunoSEQ multiplex PCR; the TCRdb copy retains only in-frame clones and omits some. The top ten clones hold almost 4% of a sample with about 45,000 clones, about 87% of them seen once. The data derive from a study of PD-L1 blockade in urothelial cancer. Looking at the study overall: Timepoints chosen for blood analysis were 3 weeks (second dose) and 6 weeks after treatment start. Researchers found blood samples held a median of roughly 140,000 T cells.

Source: PBMCs, taken around atezolizumab (anti-PD-L1) treatment. The TCR comes from a man older than 75 with urothelial cancer.

CDR3 nucleotide sequence: TGTGCCAGCAGCATGACGGGACACCTGCCCGGGGAGCTGTTTTTT. It codes for CASSMTGHLPGELFF. The chain employs TRBV9 and TRBJ2-2, with D tentatively TRBD1 (6 bases). The germline V and J ends were trimmed by 4 bases and 6 bases, with 16 bases remaining between them. The germline V gene has CDR1 SGDLS and CDR2 YYNGEE. This CDR3 comprises 15 residues.